This is a list of T cell receptor beta chains from one sample in a study of blood T cell repertoires in COVID-19. Only in-frame clones appear in the TCRdb table, and some are missing; sequencing was by immunoSEQ multiplex PCR. Of hundreds of thousands of clones listed, approximately 81% are singletons. Sequenced input: peripheral blood. Receptors originate from a woman aged 18-30 years with acute or convalescent COVID-19. CDR3s include the opening cysteine and the closing phenylalanine or tryptophan. A D gene is named only where the DNA matches it firmly. Part of the rows lack a size; the others show once, few, many or a class for expanded clones.

j_call v_call d_call clone_size cdr3_nt cdr3_aa
TRBJ1-1 TRBV7-9 . . TGTGCCAGCAGCCCGGGGGGTTCGGGCACTGAAGCTTTCTTT CASSPGGSGTEAFF
TRBJ2-1 TRBV28 TRBD2 . TGTGCCAGCAAGGTTAGCGGGGGGAGAGGTAGGAATGAGCAGTTCTTC CASKVSGGRGRNEQFF
TRBJ2-7 TRBV11-2 . once TGTGCCAGCAGCTTAGTGGGCGGGGCGGATGAGCAGTACTTC CASSLVGGADEQYF
TRBJ1-5 TRBV30 . . TGTGCCTGGGGAGGGCATAGCAATCAGCCCCAGCATTTT CAWGGHSNQPQHF
TRBJ1-1 TRBV5-6 . . TGTGCCAGCAGCTTGGCCAATAGGAGAGGGCAGGCTGAAGCTTTCTTT CASSLANRRGQAEAFF
TRBJ1-2 TRBV18 . . TGTGCCAGCTCACCCGATGGACAGAATTATAACTATGGCTACACCTTC CASSPDGQNYNYGYTF
TRBJ2-5 TRBV6-5 . . TGTGCCAGCACCCGTTCAGGAGAGACCCAGTACTTC CASTRSGETQYF
TRBJ1-1 TRBV21-1 . once TGTGCCAGCAGCACACTGACACTGATGAACACTGAAGCTTTCTTT CASSTLTLMNTEAFF
TRBJ1-4 TRBV10-3 TRBD1 . TGTGCCATCAGTGACTCCGGGACAGGAGCAACTAATGAAAAACTGTTTTTT CAISDSGTGATNEKLFF
TRBJ1-1 TRBV14 . . TGTGCCAGCAGCCAAGCAGGGCGATACACTGAAGCTTTCTTT CASSQAGRYTEAFF
TRBJ1-5 TRBV4-2 TRBD1 . TGTGCCAGCAGCCAAGTCGGGACAGACAATCAGCCCCAGCATTTT CASSQVGTDNQPQHF
TRBJ2-1 TRBV5-1 . . TGCGCCAGCAGCTTCGCCCGTCCGGGAAATGAGCAGTTCTTC CASSFARPGNEQFF
TRBJ2-1 TRBV10-1 . . TGCGCCAGCAGTGAAGGGGGGGCAATCTACAATGAGCAGTTCTTC CASSEGGAIYNEQFF
TRBJ1-6 TRBV3-1/TRBV3-2 . . TGTGCCAGCAGCCAAGAACAGGGTGTAAACTCACCCCTCCACTTT CASSQEQGVNSPLHF